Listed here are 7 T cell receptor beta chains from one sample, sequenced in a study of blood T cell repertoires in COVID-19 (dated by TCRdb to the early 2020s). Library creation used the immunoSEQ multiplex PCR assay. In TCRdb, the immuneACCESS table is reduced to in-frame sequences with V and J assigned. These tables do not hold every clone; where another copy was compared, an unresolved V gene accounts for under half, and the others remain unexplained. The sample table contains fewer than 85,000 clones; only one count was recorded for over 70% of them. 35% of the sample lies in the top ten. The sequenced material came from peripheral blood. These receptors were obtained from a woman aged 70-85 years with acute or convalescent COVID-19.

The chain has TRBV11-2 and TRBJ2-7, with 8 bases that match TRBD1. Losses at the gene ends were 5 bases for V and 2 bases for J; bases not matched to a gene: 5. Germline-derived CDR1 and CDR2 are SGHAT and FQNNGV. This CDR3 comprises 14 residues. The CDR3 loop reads CASSRTGIAYEQYF. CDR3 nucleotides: TGTGCCAGCAGCCGGACAGGGATAGCCTACGAGCAGTACTTC.

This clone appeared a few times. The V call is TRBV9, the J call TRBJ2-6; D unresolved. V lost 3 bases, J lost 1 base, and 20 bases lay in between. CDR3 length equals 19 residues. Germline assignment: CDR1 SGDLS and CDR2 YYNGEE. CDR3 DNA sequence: TGTGCCAGCAGCGCCGACACCCCTAAAAGGCTGTCTGGGGCCAACGTCCTGACTTTC. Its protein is CASSADTPKRLSGANVLTF.

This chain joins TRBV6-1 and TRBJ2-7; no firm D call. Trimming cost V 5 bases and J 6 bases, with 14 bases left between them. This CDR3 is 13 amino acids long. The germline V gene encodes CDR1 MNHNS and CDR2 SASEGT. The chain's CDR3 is CASSPILPGEQYF. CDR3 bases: TGTGCCAGCAGTCCGATCCTCCCCGGCGAGCAGTACTTC.

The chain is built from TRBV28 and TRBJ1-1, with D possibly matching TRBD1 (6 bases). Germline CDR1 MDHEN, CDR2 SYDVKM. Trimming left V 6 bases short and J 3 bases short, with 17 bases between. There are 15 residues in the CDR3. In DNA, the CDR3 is TGTGCCAGCAGAAAACAACAGGGCGGGTACACTGAAGCTTTCTTT. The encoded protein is CASRKQQGGYTEAFF.

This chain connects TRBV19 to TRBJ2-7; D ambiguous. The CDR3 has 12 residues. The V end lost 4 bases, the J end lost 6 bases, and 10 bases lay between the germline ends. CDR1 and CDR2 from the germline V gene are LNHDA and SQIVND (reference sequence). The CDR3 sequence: CASSTLESEQYF. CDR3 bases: TGTGCCAGTAGTACGCTAGAATCCGAGCAGTACTTC.

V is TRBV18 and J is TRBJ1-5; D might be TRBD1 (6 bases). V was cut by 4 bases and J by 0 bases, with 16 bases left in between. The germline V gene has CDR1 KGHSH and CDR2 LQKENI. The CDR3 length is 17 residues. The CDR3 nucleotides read TGTGCCAGCTCACGAACCGGGACATCTAATAGCAATCAGCCCCAGCATTTT. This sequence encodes CASSRTGTSNSNQPQHF.

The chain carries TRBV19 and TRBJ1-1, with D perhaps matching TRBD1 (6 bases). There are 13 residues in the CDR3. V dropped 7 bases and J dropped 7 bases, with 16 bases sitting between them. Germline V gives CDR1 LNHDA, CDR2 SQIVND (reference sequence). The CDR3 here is CASTRRVQGEAFF. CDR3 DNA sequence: TGTGCCAGTACCCGCAGGGTACAGGGTGAAGCTTTCTTT.